This T cell receptor (beta chain) was identified during a study of CD8 T cells in ankylosing spondylitis (dated by TCRdb to between 2016 and 2019). Regarding the complete study: The study profiled T cell receptor beta repertoires in healthy donors and ankylosing spondylitis patients to find disease-linked TCR variants. The whole study cohort included roughly 110 healthy donors and 20 to 30 ankylosing spondylitis patients. Peripheral blood was sampled, and synovial fluid was additionally collected from ankylosing spondylitis patients. Points the paper makes about the study in general: A CD8+ phenotype was shown by the disease-linked clones, which were found at relatively low frequencies in peripheral blood. The disease-linked clones were reported to be significantly enriched in matched synovial fluid samples from ankylosing spondylitis patients. Blood from ankylosing spondylitis patients appeared to be characterized by a TCR beta motif made up of about 8 highly homologous amino acid variants. Some of the motif variants had been reported before in the synovial fluid and blood of reactive arthritis patients, a finding that suggests common disease-initiation mechanisms.

Sequencing took place on an Illumina HiSeq 2500. Quantitative 5'-RACE with molecular barcodes was the method used to prepare the TCR beta libraries. For the original study's pipeline: Disease-linked TCR variants were identified with a new computational method built on a probabilistic model of VDJ rearrangement. Through fastp at Q25 and MiXCR, TCRdb rebuilt clones from the public reads, retaining in-frame beta chains. CDR3 protein duplicates are merged, each entry listing the most common genes and DNA. The V and J calls here are based on TCRdb, not the publication. Counted in this sample were 250,000 or so distinct CDR3 sequences; 20% to 30% of them appeared once. The leading ten clones occupy approximately 0.61% of the sample. CDR3 length: 14 amino acids, cysteine to phenylalanine. The only DNA kept is the CDR3, 42 bases in frame from the first base. Cut back by 2 bases and 5 bases, the V and J ends lie 10 bases apart. The germline V gene encodes CDR1 SGDLS and CDR2 YYNGEE.

This clonotype has a handful of counts. Its antigen remains undetermined. The sample holds no much larger clone one base away, and base qualities are not on file. The chain was built from TRBV9 and TRBJ2-2, and TRBD1 may be the D gene, going by 5 matching bases. The sequenced sample was blood, either unsorted or a sorted T cell fraction (not recorded which). The origin of this receptor is a male donor with ankylosing spondylitis or in good health (not recorded which). The CDR3 reads as follows: CASSVQGWTGELFF. The DNA sequence is given as TGTGCCAGCAGCGTGCAGGGATGGACCGGGGAGCTGTTTTTT.